The 25 T cell receptor beta chains in this list originate from one sample, sequenced in a study. Profiling relied on immunoSEQ multiplex PCR, and the TCRdb table lists in-frame clones only, not all of them. The table records some 48,000 clones, over 85% of them present only once. The material sequenced was PBMCs. The receptors originated from a man aged 35 to 55 with rheumatoid arthritis.

This chain links TRBV7-8 with TRBJ2-5, with 11 bases lining up with TRBD2. CDR1 and CDR2 from the germline V gene are SGHVS and FQNEAQ. V trimming: 5 bases; J trimming: 4 bases; junction bases outside the gene matches: 6. This CDR3 is built from 15 residues. This CDR3 is CASSLLAGVSETQYF. As DNA, the CDR3 is TGTGCCAGCAGCCTACTAGCGGGAGTTTCAGAGACCCAGTACTTC.

The chain uses TRBV3-1 (or the pseudogene TRBV3-2) and TRBJ2-7, with 11 bases fitting TRBD1. CDR1 is LGHDT and CDR2 is YNNKEL in the germline V gene (reference sequence). CDR3 length: 15 amino acids. V was pared by 5 bases and J by 6 bases, with 9 bases of the junction left unmatched. The CDR3 protein is CASSSGTGGPAEQYF. CDR3 in DNA: TGTGCCAGCAGCTCTGGGACAGGGGGACCCGCCGAGCAGTACTTC.

This chain connects TRBV24-1 to TRBJ2-7; D gene uncertain. This CDR3 spans 14 amino acids. Germline values: CDR1 KGHDR, CDR2 SFDVKD. The V end was cut by 4 bases, the J end by 3 bases, with 12 bases between. The CDR3 region is CATSDPSHGYEQYF. DNA of the CDR3: TGTGCCACCAGTGACCCCTCCCACGGCTACGAGCAGTACTTC.

This clone showed up just once. The chain has TRBV3-1 (or the pseudogene TRBV3-2) and TRBJ1-3, with D possibly being TRBD1 (6 bases). Trimming stripped 9 bases from V and 0 bases from J, with 9 bases between. The CDR3 runs to 13 residues. Germline CDR1 reads LGHDT; CDR2 reads YNNKEL (reference sequence). The CDR3 region is CASGGRSGNTIYF. Written as DNA, the CDR3 is TGTGCCAGTGGGGGGCGCTCTGGAAACACCATATATTTT.

The chain couples TRBV2 to TRBJ1-5; D call uncertain. V dropped 4 bases and J dropped 0 bases, with 7 bases sitting between them. The CDR3 covers 14 residues. Per the germline V gene, CDR1 is SNHLY and CDR2 is FYNNEI. The CDR3 spells CASSGETSNQPQHF. The CDR3 DNA reads TGTGCCAGCAGTGGTGAAACTAGCAATCAGCCCCAGCATTTT.

This clone came up once. The gene calls are TRBV4-1 and TRBJ1-1; D might be TRBD1 (6 bases). The length of the CDR3 is 18 residues. Trimming removed 1 base at V and 1 base at J, with 19 bases between. CDR1 MGHRA and CDR2 YSYEKL come from the germline V gene. This CDR3 is CASSQGGGPQARNTEAFF. The CDR3 bases are TGCGCCAGCAGCCAAGGTGGGGGCCCACAGGCCAGGAACACTGAAGCTTTCTTT.

This chain connects TRBV19 to TRBJ2-3; perhaps TRBD2 as D (6 bases). The CDR3 consists of 16 residues. The germline gives CDR1 LNHDA, CDR2 SQIVND (reference sequence). Trimming removed 3 bases at V and 7 bases at J, with 20 bases between. CDR3 protein: CASSILPSAGWNTQYF. The CDR3 coding sequence is TGTGCCAGTAGTATTTTGCCTAGCGCAGGGTGGAATACGCAGTATTTT.

This chain connects TRBV5-5 to TRBJ1-5, with 9 bases aligning to TRBD1. V shed 0 bases and J 6 bases; nucleotides not matched to a gene: 1. The length of the CDR3 is 14 residues. Germline V gene sequence: CDR1 SGHKS, CDR2 YYEKEE (reference sequence). The CDR3, as DNA: TGTGCCAGCAGCTTGGACAGGGGGCTTCAGCCCCAGCATTTT. This sequence encodes CASSLDRGLQPQHF.

V and J are TRBV19 and TRBJ1-2, with D hard to call. In germline, CDR1 is LNHDA, CDR2 SQIVND (reference sequence). CDR3 size: 13 residues. V was clipped by 6 bases and J by 4 bases, with 12 bases between them. The CDR3 protein is CASSPFGFYGYTF. CDR3 DNA: TGTGCCAGTAGCCCTTTTGGGTTCTATGGCTACACCTTC.

V is TRBV6-2 or TRBV6-3 and J is TRBJ1-1; D is uncertain. This CDR3 is built from 15 residues. CDR1 is MNHEY, CDR2 SVGEGT, per germline. The ends were cut back, 4 bases at V and 2 bases at J, with 14 bases in the middle. The CDR3: CASSFPTLGNTEAFF. CDR3 DNA sequence: TGTGCCAGCAGTTTCCCTACTCTGGGAAACACTGAAGCTTTCTTT.

The chain combines TRBV5-1 with TRBJ1-4; D uncertain. Germline CDR1 SGHRS, CDR2 YFSETQ. V was pared by 5 bases and J by 8 bases, with 13 bases between. The CDR3 is 13 amino acids. CDR3 amino acids: CASSLRPREKLFF. In nucleotides, the CDR3 is TGCGCCAGCAGTTTGCGGCCGAGGGAAAAACTGTTTTTT. The full variable domain, rest sourced from reference TRBV5-1 and TRBJ1-4, is KAGVTQTPRYLIKTRGQQVTLSCSPISGHRSVSWYQQTPGQGLQFLFEYFSETQRNKGNFPGRFSGRQFSNSRSEMNVSTLELGDSALYLCASSLRPREKLFFGSGTQLSVL.

V usage is TRBV13 and J usage is TRBJ1-1; D call uncertain. The germline V gene encodes CDR1 PRHDT and CDR2 FYEKMQ (reference sequence). V lost 2 bases to trimming and J lost 1 base, with 5 bases between them. The CDR3 has 13 residues. CDR3: CASSLNWNTEAFF. Written as DNA, the CDR3 is TGTGCCAGCAGCTTAAACTGGAACACTGAAGCTTTCTTT. Together with reference TRBV13 and TRBJ1-1, the CDR3 gives the full variable domain: AAGVIQSPRHLIKEKRETATLKCYPIPRHDTVYWYQQGPGQDPQFLISFYEKMQSDKGSIPDRFSAQQFSDYHSELNMSSLELGDSALYFCASSLNWNTEAFFGQGTRLTVV.

The chain is built from TRBV5-1 and TRBJ1-1; D unclear. The CDR3 covers 15 residues. Germline lookup yields CDR1 SGHRS and CDR2 YFSETQ. V was shortened by 6 bases and J by 0 bases, with 15 bases between the two germline ends. The CDR3 protein is CASTAREGMNTEAFF. CDR3 nucleotides: TGCGCCAGCACTGCTAGGGAAGGGATGAACACTGAAGCTTTCTTT. Full variable domain (rest looked up from reference TRBV5-1 and TRBJ1-1): KAGVTQTPRYLIKTRGQQVTLSCSPISGHRSVSWYQQTPGQGLQFLFEYFSETQRNKGNFPGRFSGRQFSNSRSEMNVSTLELGDSALYLCASTAREGMNTEAFFGQGTRLTVV.

This chain joins TRBV6-5 and TRBJ1-6; TRBD1 might be the D (5 bases). The CDR3 extends over 15 amino acids. In germline, CDR1 is MNHEY, CDR2 SVGAGI. V lost 0 bases, J lost 7 bases, and 10 bases lay in between. The CDR3 nucleotides are TGTGCCAGCAGTTACTCCGGGACCACCAATTCACCCCTCCACTTT. It encodes CASSYSGTTNSPLHF.

The J gene is TRBJ1-1, the V gene TRBV28; D call uncertain. Germline CDR1 reads MDHEN; CDR2 reads SYDVKM. The CDR3 contains 13 residues. Trimming removed 6 bases at V and 1 base at J, with 9 bases between. The CDR3 protein is CASSRPGNTEAFF. CDR3 in DNA: TGTGCCAGCAGCCGCCCAGGGAACACTGAAGCTTTCTTT. The full variable domain, with the rest looked up from reference TRBV28 and TRBJ1-1, is DVKVTQSSRYLVKRTGEKVFLECVQDMDHENMFWYRQDPGLGLRLIYFSYDVKMKEKGDIPEGYSVSREKKERFSLILESASTNQTSMYLCASSRPGNTEAFFGQGTRLTVV.

The V gene is TRBV30, the J gene TRBJ1-1, with D unclear. V gave up 5 bases and J gave up 1 base, with 5 bases separating them. Germline V CDR1 and CDR2: GTSNPN, SVGIG (reference sequence). This CDR3 has 11 residues. The CDR3 bases are TGTGCCTGGCAGTGGAACACTGAAGCTTTCTTT. Protein sequence: CAWQWNTEAFF. The full variable domain, its missing parts supplied by reference TRBV30 and TRBJ1-1, is SQTIHQWPATLVQPVGSPLSLECTVEGTSNPNLYWYRQAAGRGLQLLFYSVGIGQISSEVPQNLSASRPQDRQFILSSKKLLLSDSGFYLCAWQWNTEAFFGQGTRLTVV.

The V and J genes are TRBV25-1 and TRBJ2-2; no reliable D call. The V end was cut by 3 bases, the J end by 6 bases, with 8 bases between. The CDR3 is 13 residues long. The germline V gene encodes CDR1 MGHDK and CDR2 SYGVNS. The CDR3, as DNA: TGTGCCAGCAGTGATAATTCGGCCGGGGAGCTGTTTTTT. It encodes CASSDNSAGELFF.

This chain connects TRBV24-1 to TRBJ2-3, with 10 bases aligning to TRBD1. The CDR3 length is 15 residues. The trim removed 6 bases at V and 8 bases at J, leaving 10 bases unmatched. Germline assignment: CDR1 KGHDR and CDR2 SFDVKD. The CDR3 DNA reads TGTGCCACCAGTACCCCTGGGACAGGGGAGATTACGCAGTATTTT. Translation gives CATSTPGTGEITQYF.

A word on this clone: Mismatch with germline at one junction end may stem from a read error. This sequence joins TRBV5-5 and TRBJ2-7; 9 nucleotides align to TRBD2. The CDR3 has 14 amino acids. Looked up from germline, CDR1 is SGHKS and CDR2 is YYEKEE (reference sequence). The CDR3 loop reads CASSFGGRAYEQYF. CDR3 bases: TGTGCCAGCAGCTTTGGCGGGAGGGCCTATGAGCAGTACTTC.

J is TRBJ1-5 and V is TRBV6-5; D remains ambiguous. The CDR3 covers 15 residues. CDR1 is MNHEY, CDR2 SVGAGI, per germline. Between the trimmed V and J ends, which lost 6 bases and 5 bases, there was a span of 17 bases. CDR3 amino acids: CASSPRSGYYQPQHF. CDR3 sequence (DNA): TGTGCCAGCAGCCCCCGGTCGGGTTACTATCAGCCCCAGCATTTT.

The chain combines TRBV9 with TRBJ1-2; TRBD1 aligns across 9 bases. CDR3 length: 15 residues. Trimming cost V 4 bases and J 4 bases; bases outside gene matches: 8. CDR1 and CDR2 from the germline V gene are SGDLS and YYNGEE. This CDR3 is CASSPPGQGTYGYTF. CDR3 DNA: TGTGCCAGCAGCCCTCCGGGACAGGGAACCTATGGCTACACCTTC.

This chain links TRBV18 with TRBJ1-2, with no clear D. In germline, CDR1 is KGHSH, CDR2 LQKENI. Trimming cost V 5 bases and J 5 bases, with 9 bases left between them. The CDR3 totals 12 residues. The CDR3: CASSDGLYGYTF. Here the CDR3 DNA reads TGTGCCAGCTCAGATGGACTGTATGGCTACACCTTC. Together with reference TRBV18 and TRBJ1-2, the CDR3 gives the full variable domain: NAGVMQNPRHLVRRRGQEARLRCSPMKGHSHVYWYRQLPEEGLKFMVYLQKENIIDESGMPKERFSAEFPKEGPSILRIQQVVRGDSAAYFCASSDGLYGYTFGSGTRLTVV.

The V gene is TRBV7-9, the J gene TRBJ2-6, with D maybe TRBD1 (6 bases). The CDR3 consists of 15 residues. V lost 5 bases and J lost 3, with 11 bases in between. Germline loops: CDR1 SEHNR, CDR2 FQNEAQ (reference sequence). DNA for the CDR3: TGTGCCAGCAGCCTCAGGGGCGGTGGGGCCAACGTCCTGACTTTC. It is translated as CASSLRGGGANVLTF.

The chain is built from TRBV5-6 and TRBJ2-3; D unresolved. The V gene's germline CDR1 is SGHDT and CDR2 YYEEEE. The V and J ends lost 0 bases and 4 bases respectively, with 3 bases between them. The CDR3 contains 12 residues. The CDR3 sequence: CASSLVADTQYF. The CDR3 DNA is TGTGCCAGCAGCTTGGTGGCAGATACGCAGTATTTT.

The V call is TRBV7-3, the J call TRBJ2-5, with D possibly TRBD1 on 6 matching bases. The germline V and J ends were trimmed by 2 bases and 1 base, with 11 bases remaining between them. This CDR3 is 15 amino acids long. Germline CDR1 and CDR2: SGHTA and FQGTGA. The CDR3 nucleotides read TGTGCCAGCAGCTTAGATGGGGGCCCCCAAGAGACCCAGTACTTC. Protein product: CASSLDGGPQETQYF.